One sample yielded the 5 T cell receptor beta chains listed below, sequenced in a study of blood T cell repertoires in COVID-19. The table came from immunoSEQ multiplex PCR; TCRdb's copy has only in-frame clones and leaves some out. Of hundreds of thousands of clones in the sample, approximately 85% were seen once. Sequencing was performed on PBMCs or T cells enriched from blood (not recorded which). The receptors here all came from a woman in her forties or fifties with acute COVID-19.

The chain has TRBV18 and TRBJ1-1; tentative D call: TRBD1 (5 bases). The CDR3 totals 13 residues. V lost 5 bases to trimming and J lost 4 bases, with 11 bases between them. Germline V CDR1 and CDR2: KGHSH, LQKENI. This CDR3 reads CASSTGTFTEAFF. CDR3 in DNA: TGTGCCAGCTCAACAGGAACCTTCACTGAAGCTTTCTTT.

This sequence joins TRBV24-1 and TRBJ2-3; 8 bases agree with TRBD2. Germline assignment: CDR1 KGHDR and CDR2 SFDVKD. The CDR3 runs 14 residues. V was clipped by 7 bases and J by 3 bases; unmatched bases: 5. In nucleotides, the CDR3 is TGTGCCACCAGGGGGGGACTAGGGACAGATACGCAGTATTTT. It specifies CATRGGLGTDTQYF.

The V and J genes are TRBV7-9 and TRBJ1-2; perhaps TRBD1 as D (5 bases). The V and J ends lost 5 bases and 4 bases respectively, with 17 bases between them. CDR1 is SEHNR, CDR2 FQNEAQ, per germline (reference sequence). The CDR3 covers 15 residues. The CDR3 DNA reads TGTGCCAGCAGCCCAAGCTCGGGGGATACCTATGGCTACACCTTC. Protein product: CASSPSSGDTYGYTF.

The V call is TRBV30, the J call TRBJ2-7, with 8 nucleotides matching TRBD1. Germline lookup yields CDR1 GTSNPN and CDR2 SVGIG (reference sequence). Trimming cost V 6 bases and J 1 base; bases outside gene matches: 5. This CDR3 comprises 13 residues. The CDR3 loop is CACGQGLSYEQYF. The CDR3 DNA follows: TGTGCCTGTGGACAGGGCCTATCCTACGAGCAGTACTTC.

The chain joins TRBV9 to TRBJ2-2; 9 nucleotides align to TRBD2. This CDR3 spans 18 amino acids. The V and J ends lost 0 bases and 3 bases, in that order; junction bases with no gene match: 9. The germline gives CDR1 SGDLS, CDR2 YYNGEE. The CDR3 reads CASSVVSGGPSYTGELFF. CDR3 nucleotides: TGTGCCAGCAGCGTAGTCAGCGGGGGGCCCTCATACACCGGGGAGCTGTTTTTT.